A selection of T cell receptor beta chains follows, all from one sample in a study of shared clonotypes between healthy human individuals. TCRdb's copy holds only in-frame clones and misses some; the assay was immunoSEQ multiplex PCR. The sample includes fewer than 1.6 million clones, roughly 98.5% of them seen just once. The sample comprised naive CD4+ T cells sorted from blood. All receptors derive from a man aged 25-45 years in good health. The CDR3 runs from the conserved cysteine through the conserved F or W. The D gene is left open where the match is weak. Size is omitted from some rows. Given values are once, few, many or a class for expanded clones.

NA	TRBV11-2	17	NA	TRBJ2-5	CASSSGYFQSTKETQYF
NA	TRBV5-4	14	NA	TRBJ1-5	CASSLAGGHQPQHF
NA	TRBV25-1	13	once	TRBJ1-5	CASSGVGGQPQHF
NA	TRBV18	17	NA	TRBJ2-7	CASSPVSGTESSYEQYF
NA	TRBV2	14	NA	TRBJ1-5	CASSESRVNQPQHF
NA	TRBV7-9	15	NA	TRBJ2-7	CASSFGSRSDYEQYF
NA	TRBV6-4	14	NA	TRBJ1-2	CASSEEFGTYGYTF
NA	TRBV19	15	NA	TRBJ1-2	CASSIAGTNSYGYTF
NA	TRBV11-2	13	NA	TRBJ1-5	CASSLRLGAPQHF
NA	TRBV7-2	14	NA	TRBJ1-2	CASSQGGGNYGYTF
NA	TRBV9	17	NA	TRBJ2-6	CASSVGPSPGGANVLTF
TRBD1	TRBV7-2	15	NA	TRBJ1-5	CASSLRTGDDEPQHF
NA	TRBV4-3	14	NA	TRBJ2-7	CASSQERESYEQYF
NA	TRBV27	11	NA	TRBJ2-7	CASSLYGEQYF
NA	TRBV5-4	16	NA	TRBJ1-3	CASSLGHAIPGNTIYF
NA	TRBV4-3	20	NA	TRBJ2-3	CASSQDKAAQGGIITDTQYF
TRBD2	TRBV7-7	15	NA	TRBJ2-7	CASSSTSGTSYEQYF
NA	TRBV6-5	15	NA	TRBJ2-7	CASSYSFGTLTEQYF
NA	TRBV6-4	14	NA	TRBJ2-2	CASSDGANTGELFF
TRBD2	TRBV19	17	NA	TRBJ2-1	CASSTSYPSGRAAEQFF
NA	TRBV6-5	14	NA	TRBJ2-3	CASSYGQGFDTQYF
TRBD2	TRBV5-1	14	once	TRBJ2-7	CASSSGLASYEQYF
NA	TRBV4-1	15	NA	TRBJ2-1	CASSQKMATYNEQFF
TRBD2	TRBV14	18	NA	TRBJ2-2	CASSHLAGEGLFTGELFF
NA	TRBV5-1	16	NA	TRBJ1-1	CASSLSPGQPNTEAFF
TRBD2	TRBV28	13	once	TRBJ2-7	CASRSGEGYEQYF
NA	TRBV7-2	14	NA	TRBJ2-1	CASSLTGLTNEQFF
NA	TRBV28	14	NA	TRBJ1-4	CASSLGGRGEKLFF
TRBD1	TRBV6-6	13	NA	TRBJ1-2	CASSHTGVGGYTF
TRBD2	TRBV9	16	NA	TRBJ2-3	CASSVGVAGPGDTQYF
NA	TRBV6-6	13	NA	TRBJ1-2	CASSPPNTYGYTF